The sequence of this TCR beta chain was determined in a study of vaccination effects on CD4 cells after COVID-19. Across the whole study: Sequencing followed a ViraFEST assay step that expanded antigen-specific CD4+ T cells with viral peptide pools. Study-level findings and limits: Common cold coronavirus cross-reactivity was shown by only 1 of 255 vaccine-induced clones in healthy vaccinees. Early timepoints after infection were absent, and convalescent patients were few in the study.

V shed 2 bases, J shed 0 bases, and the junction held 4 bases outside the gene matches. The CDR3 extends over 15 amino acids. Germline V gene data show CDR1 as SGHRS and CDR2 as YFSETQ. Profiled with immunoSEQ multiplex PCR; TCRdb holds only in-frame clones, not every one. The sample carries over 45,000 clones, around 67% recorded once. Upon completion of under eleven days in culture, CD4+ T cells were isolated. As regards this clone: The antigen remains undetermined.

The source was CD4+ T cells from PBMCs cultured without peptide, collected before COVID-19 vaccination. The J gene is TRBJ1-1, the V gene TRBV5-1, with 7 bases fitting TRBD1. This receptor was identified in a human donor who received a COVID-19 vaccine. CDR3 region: CASSFSTGVNTEAFF. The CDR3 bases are TGCGCCAGCAGCTTCTCTACAGGGGTGAACACTGAAGCTTTCTTT.